These T cell receptor beta chains were read from a single sample in a study of T-cell reconstitution after alpha-beta-depleted transplantation in children. TCRdb reprocessed the PCR reads via MiXCR and lists one record per CDR3 protein. The sample carries approximately 430,000 distinct CDR3 sequences, around 15% recorded once. The sample was PBMCs, mostly from graft donor cells, taken 360 days after TCRalphabeta/CD19-depleted stem cell transplant. The receptor set was obtained from a boy younger than two who had a stem cell transplant for Wiskott-Aldrich syndrome, so the T cells may come from the graft donor. Both conserved end residues are part of each CDR3. A D gene is named only where the DNA matches it firmly. Clone size is shown for a subset of rows, as once, few, many or a class of expanded clone.

v_gene	d_gene	j_gene	abundance	CDR3nt	CDR3aa
TRBV5-1	TRBD1	TRBJ2-7	few	TGCGCCAGCAGCTGGGACAGGGGTCCCTCCTACGAGCAGTACTTC	CASSWDRGPSYEQYF
TRBV6-2/TRBV6-3	-	TRBJ2-7	-	TGTGCCAGCAGTTACTCGAAAAGCAAACCCTACGAGCAGTACTTC	CASSYSKSKPYEQYF
TRBV9	-	TRBJ1-3	few	TGTGCCAGCAGCGTAGATGGGAGAACTGGAAACACCATATATTTT	CASSVDGRTGNTIYF
TRBV5-1	-	TRBJ2-7	-	TGCGCCAGCAGCCCCGACAGCTCATTCTCCTACGAGCAGTACTTC	CASSPDSSFSYEQYF
TRBV19	TRBD1	TRBJ2-4	-	TGTGCCAGTAGTATCAGGGGGTACGAAAACATTCAGTACTTC	CASSIRGYENIQYF
TRBV7-7	-	TRBJ2-1	-	TGTGCCAGCAGCTTAACCGGGGTTGTCAATGAGCAGTTCTTC	CASSLTGVVNEQFF
TRBV28	TRBD2	TRBJ2-5	-	TGTGCCAGCAGTAGCGGGGGATTTAGGGAGACCCAGTACTTC	CASSSGGFRETQYF
TRBV12-3/TRBV12-4	-	TRBJ2-7	-	TGTGCCAGCAGTTTAGGTTATCGCGACGAGCAGTACTTC	CASSLGYRDEQYF
TRBV20-1	-	TRBJ2-2	-	TGCAGTGCTAGAGATGCTAGGGTTGACACCGGGGAGCTGTTTTTT	CSARDARVDTGELFF
TRBV12-3/TRBV12-4	-	TRBJ2-1	many	TGTGCCAGCAGTCCTGGACGGAGCTCCTACAATGAGCAGTTCTTC	CASSPGRSSYNEQFF
TRBV28	TRBD2	TRBJ2-3	-	TGTGCCAGCAGTCCCTTCCCTCAAGCGGGAGGCGGGGCCAGGACGCAGTATTTT	CASSPFPQAGGGARTQYF
TRBV24-1	TRBD2	TRBJ2-3	-	TGTGCCACCAGTGATTTGCAATCCGGGACTAGAGCTTCCCACCTGTATTTT	CATSDLQSGTRASHLYF
TRBV11-2	-	TRBJ2-3	-	TGTGCCAGCGGCGAGAGAGTCGATACGCAGTATTTT	CASGERVDTQYF
TRBV12-3/TRBV12-4	-	TRBJ2-5	-	TGTGCCAGCAGTTTATCAAACCCGGGGGAGACCCAGTACTTC	CASSLSNPGETQYF
TRBV7-9	-	TRBJ2-7	-	TGTGCCAGCAGCCCGCGTGGGGCTAGCTTCTCCTACGAGCAGTACTTC	CASSPRGASFSYEQYF
TRBV7-9	-	TRBJ2-4	few	TGTGCCAGCAGGCCGTATACAGGATCCGAGGCCAAAAACATTCAGTACTTC	CASRPYTGSEAKNIQYF
TRBV7-9	TRBD1	TRBJ2-5	few	TGTGCCAGCAGCTTAGGAGAGGGGGCGCAGGAGACCCAGTACTTC	CASSLGEGAQETQYF
TRBV2	TRBD1	TRBJ1-2	-	TGTGCCAGCAGTTTAGAAGCGGGACAGGGAACCGTGCTAGGTGGCTACACCTTC	CASSLEAGQGTVLGGYTF
TRBV7-8	TRBD1	TRBJ1-1	many	TGTGCCAGCAGCTTGGACAGGTCCACTGAAGCTTTCTTT	CASSLDRSTEAFF
TRBV5-1	TRBD1	TRBJ2-7	few	TGCGCCAGCAGCGTACAGGGGTCAGCCTACGAGCAGTACTTC	CASSVQGSAYEQYF
TRBV7-2	-	TRBJ2-6	-	TGTGCCAGCAGCTTAGGGGGAACGAGCTCTGGGGCCAACGTCCTGACTTTC	CASSLGGTSSGANVLTF
TRBV5-5	TRBD1	TRBJ2-3	few	TGTGCCAGCAGCTTGGAGGGACAGGTCCCAGATACGCAGTATTTT	CASSLEGQVPDTQYF
TRBV2	-	TRBJ2-5	-	TGTGCCAGCAGTGGGTTCTCGGGCAGTCAAGAGACCCAGTACTTC	CASSGFSGSQETQYF
TRBV3-1	-	TRBJ2-7	-	TGTGCCAGCAGCCAAGGGGCTGTAACCTACGAGCAGTACTTC	CASSQGAVTYEQYF
TRBV20-1	-	TRBJ2-1	few	TGCAGTGCTGGGATCCTGAGAGGATACAATGAGCAGTTCTTC	CSAGILRGYNEQFF
TRBV6-2/TRBV6-3	TRBD2	TRBJ2-2	-	TGTGCCAGCAGAGTACAGCGGGGGGGACTGAACACCGGGGAGCTGTTTTTT	CASRVQRGGLNTGELFF
TRBV29-1	-	TRBJ2-6	-	TGCAGCGTTTTCCCCGACACTCCCGTCGGCTCTGGGGCCAACGTCCTGACTTTC	CSVFPDTPVGSGANVLTF
TRBV29-1	-	TRBJ2-7	-	TGCAGCGTTGCAGGCTTACTGTCCTACGAGCAGTACTTC	CSVAGLLSYEQYF
TRBV7-2	-	TRBJ2-3	-	TGTGCCAGCAGCCCCACCGTCCGGAGCCGCACAGATACGCAGTATTTT	CASSPTVRSRTDTQYF
TRBV11-2	TRBD1	TRBJ1-1	few	TGTGCCAGCAGCCTGCTTGGACAGGCGAACACTGAAGCTTTCTTT	CASSLLGQANTEAFF
TRBV7-9	TRBD1	TRBJ1-6	-	TGTGCCAGCAGCCCTTCGGACAGGGCCTATAATTCACCCCTCCACTTT	CASSPSDRAYNSPLHF
TRBV6-6	-	TRBJ1-1	-	TGTGCCAGCAGTTACCAGGGACTAACTGAAGCTTTCTTT	CASSYQGLTEAFF
TRBV28	-	TRBJ1-2	-	TGTGCCAGCAGTACCGCGAACTATGGCTACACCTTC	CASSTANYGYTF
TRBV5-1	-	TRBJ2-3	few	TGCGCCAGCAGCTTTGGGTTGCCGGGCACAGATACGCAGTATTTT	CASSFGLPGTDTQYF
TRBV15	-	TRBJ2-7	-	TGTGCCACCAGCAGAGATATAGGGCCCTCCTCCTACGAGCAGTACTTC	CATSRDIGPSSYEQYF
TRBV4-1	-	TRBJ1-2	-	TGCGCCAGCAGGTCCATGGGTAACTATGGCTACACCTTC	CASRSMGNYGYTF